This entry lists 25 T cell receptor beta chains sequenced from one sample in a study of cytomegalovirus exposure and HLA in healthy donors. Primers included in the PCR were 60 Vbeta and 13 Jbeta primers. Repertoires were generated with immunoSEQ multiplex PCR, while TCRdb's copy carries only in-frame clones and drops some. The sample lists 85,000 to 100,000 clones; about 85% were seen once. The sequenced material came from PBMCs. These receptors originate from a girl aged 2 to 9 in good health and CMV-seropositive.

The table lists this clone with a few counts. The rearrangement links TRBV6-5 to TRBJ1-1; perhaps TRBD1 as D (5 bases). V was shortened by 6 bases and J by 3 bases, with 17 bases between the two germline ends. Germline V gene lookup returns CDR1 MNHEY and CDR2 SVGAGI. There are 15 residues in the CDR3. CDR3 in DNA: TGTGCCAGCAGCCGAACCACCACAGGTCACACTGAAGCTTTCTTT. This sequence encodes CASSRTTTGHTEAFF.

This clone appeared a few times. This chain connects TRBV11-3 to TRBJ2-2; 7 bases fit TRBD2. Germline CDR1 and CDR2: SGHNT and YENEEA. Trimming took 5 bases from V and 11 from J; bases not matched to a gene: 8. The CDR3 length is 13 residues. The CDR3 DNA follows: TGTGCCAGCAGCCGAGGCGGGAGTGGAGAGCTGTTTTTT. Translation gives CASSRGGSGELFF.

The chain joins TRBV30 to TRBJ2-5; TRBD1 might be the D (6 bases). The V and J ends lost 3 bases and 1 base respectively, with 12 bases between them. Germline V gene data show CDR1 as GTSNPN and CDR2 as SVGIG (reference sequence). The CDR3 is 14 amino acids. The CDR3 DNA is TGTGCCTGGAGGATACAGGGTGGCCAAGAGACCCAGTACTTC. Its protein product is CAWRIQGGQETQYF.

V and J are TRBV7-9 and TRBJ1-1; D might be TRBD1 (5 bases). The ends were cut back, 5 bases at V and 1 base at J, with 8 bases in the middle. Per germline, CDR1 SEHNR and CDR2 FQNEAQ (reference sequence). This CDR3 comprises 13 residues. The CDR3 DNA is TGTGCCAGCAGCCGGGGGGGGAACACTGAAGCTTTCTTT. It specifies CASSRGGNTEAFF.

This chain links TRBV28 with TRBJ1-5, with D maybe TRBD1 (5 bases). Germline lookup yields CDR1 MDHEN and CDR2 SYDVKM. CDR3 length: 15 residues. The V end was cut by 4 bases, the J end by 3 bases, with 13 bases between. The CDR3 sequence: CASSSSQGFNQPQHF. DNA for the CDR3: TGTGCCAGCAGTTCGAGCCAGGGTTTCAATCAGCCCCAGCATTTT.

The chain has TRBV4-3 and TRBJ1-4; D perhaps matches TRBD1 (6 bases). V shed 3 bases and J shed 8 bases, with 19 bases lying between them. This CDR3 has 16 amino acids. CDR1 is LGHNA and CDR2 is YSLEER in the germline V gene. The DNA of the CDR3 is TGCGCCAGCAGCCATTTGGACAGCCTCCAGGGGGAAAAACTGTTTTTT. Translated: CASSHLDSLQGEKLFF.

This clone was counted between two and nine times. The chain has TRBV6-5 and TRBJ1-2; D uncertain. The V and J ends lost 5 bases and 4 bases respectively, with 17 bases between them. CDR3 size: 15 residues. From germline, CDR1 is MNHEY and CDR2 SVGAGI. In DNA form, the CDR3 reads TGTGCCAGCAGTACCCTCCGGCAGGATCGCTATGGCTACACCTTC. This gives the protein CASSTLRQDRYGYTF.

The chain couples TRBV7-9 to TRBJ1-1; no reliable D call. The CDR3 has 15 amino acids. Per the germline V gene, CDR1 is SEHNR and CDR2 is FQNEAQ (reference sequence). Trimming cost V 5 bases and J 3 bases, with 16 bases left between them. This CDR3 reads CASSIHLGPHTEAFF. The CDR3 DNA follows: TGTGCCAGCAGCATACACCTGGGCCCCCACACTGAAGCTTTCTTT. The variable domain in full, with the rest retrieved from reference TRBV7-9 and TRBJ1-1, is DTGVSQNPRHKITKRGQNVTFRCDPISEHNRLYWYRQTLGQGPEFLTYFQNEAQLEKSRLLSDRFSAERPKGSFSTLEIQRTEQGDSAMYLCASSIHLGPHTEAFFGQGTRLTVV.

The chain joins TRBV29-1 to TRBJ2-1, with TRBD2 matching 7 bases. Germline-derived CDR1 and CDR2 are SQVTM and ANQGSEA. Unmatched junction bases numbered 15, after V lost 4 bases and J lost 12 bases. There are 14 residues in the CDR3. The CDR3 here is CSVVVGGGPPAQFF. The CDR3 DNA follows: TGCAGCGTTGTAGTGGGGGGAGGGCCCCCTGCGCAGTTCTTC.

CDR3 DNA sequence: TGCGCCAGCAGCTTGACGGCGGGCTATATTGAGCAGTTCTTC. Translation gives CASSLTAGYIEQFF. The chain is built from TRBV5-1 and TRBJ2-1; perhaps TRBD2 as D (5 bases). The V and J ends lost 1 base and 9 bases respectively, with 14 bases between them. This CDR3 region has 14 residues. Germline V gene lookup returns CDR1 SGHRS and CDR2 YFSETQ.

This clone came up once. The V gene is TRBV4-1, the J gene TRBJ1-2; 7 nucleotides align to TRBD1. V shed 2 bases, J shed 0 bases, and the junction held 3 bases outside the gene matches. CDR3 length equals 15 residues. CDR1 and CDR2 from the germline V gene are MGHRA and YSYEKL. The CDR3 protein is CASSQPGGANYGYTF. Here the CDR3 DNA reads TGCGCCAGCAGCCAACCAGGGGGAGCTAACTATGGCTACACCTTC.

In its sample, this clone was seen a few times. The chain has TRBV19 and TRBJ1-3; possibly TRBD1 for D (6 bases). This CDR3 has 16 residues. Germline CDR1 and CDR2: LNHDA and SQIVND (reference sequence). The V end was cut by 0 bases, the J end by 1 base, with 10 bases between. The CDR3 DNA reads TGTGCCAGTAGTATAGACCGGGGGGCTTCTGGAAACACCATATATTTT. Amino acid sequence: CASSIDRGASGNTIYF.

CDR3 sequence (DNA): TGTGCCAGCAGTACAGGGTCTAGATCTTCGGCTTTCTTT. Translating gives CASSTGSRSSAFF. The rearrangement uses TRBV28 and TRBJ1-1; a possible D gene is TRBD1 (6 bases). The CDR3 consists of 13 residues. V dropped 5 bases and J dropped 11 bases, with 18 bases sitting between them. Germline V gene data show CDR1 as MDHEN and CDR2 as SYDVKM.

The chain combines TRBV7-2 with TRBJ2-5; 8 bases fit TRBD2. From germline, CDR1 is SGHTA and CDR2 FQGNSA. Trimming at V came to 5 bases and at J to 2 bases, leaving 4 bases not matched to a gene. The CDR3 has 14 amino acids. The CDR3 loop is CASSRLALQETQYF. The CDR3 DNA sequence: TGTGCCAGCAGCCGACTAGCGTTGCAAGAGACCCAGTACTTC.

The chain joins TRBV6-5 to TRBJ1-1; perhaps TRBD1 as D (5 bases). This CDR3 is built from 14 residues. V lost 2 bases to trimming and J lost 1 base, with 8 bases between them. Germline CDR1 and CDR2: MNHEY and SVGAGI. The CDR3 loop is CASSYEGANTEAFF. In DNA form, the CDR3 reads TGTGCCAGCAGTTACGAAGGGGCGAACACTGAAGCTTTCTTT.

This sequence joins TRBV6-5 and TRBJ1-1; 8 positions match TRBD1. V shed 8 bases, J shed 5 bases, and the junction held 10 bases outside the gene matches. This CDR3 has 14 amino acids. The germline V gene encodes CDR1 MNHEY and CDR2 SVGAGI. In DNA, the CDR3 is TGTGCCAGCGGTTCAGGACAGGGTAGGACTGAAGCTTTCTTT. Residues: CASGSGQGRTEAFF.

The J gene is TRBJ1-1, the V gene TRBV27, with D possibly being TRBD1 (5 bases). The CDR3 runs 16 residues. The V end was cut by 2 bases, the J end by 6 bases, with 19 bases between. Per the germline V gene, CDR1 is MNHEY and CDR2 is SMNVEV (reference sequence). CDR3 in amino acids: CASSLNQGRSLAEAFF. For the CDR3, the DNA is TGTGCCAGCAGTTTAAACCAGGGTAGATCGTTGGCTGAAGCTTTCTTT.

This chain connects TRBV6-5 to TRBJ2-4; TRBD1 agrees at 9 bases. V shed 4 bases, J shed 9 bases, and the junction held 4 bases outside the gene matches. This CDR3 has 13 residues. The germline CDR1 and CDR2 sequences are MNHEY and SVGAGI. CDR3 loop: CASSWGQGSIQYF. The CDR3, as DNA: TGTGCCAGCAGTTGGGGACAGGGAAGCATTCAGTACTTC.

This chain links TRBV6-1 with TRBJ1-1; D possibly corresponds to TRBD1 (6 bases). V was pared by 0 bases and J by 7 bases, with 9 bases between. This CDR3 comprises 13 residues. In germline, CDR1 is MNHNS, CDR2 SASEGT. The chain's CDR3 is CASSEARTVEAFF. For the CDR3, the DNA is TGTGCCAGCAGTGAAGCGCGGACAGTTGAAGCTTTCTTT.

This rearrangement joins TRBV2 to TRBJ2-7, with a tentative D call TRBD2 (5 bases). Germline CDR1 and CDR2: SNHLY and FYNNEI. Trimming shortened V by 2 bases and J by 6 bases, and 8 bases separated the two germline ends. CDR3 length equals 12 residues. Here the CDR3 DNA reads TGTGCCAGCAGTGAATTGGCGGGCGAGCAGTACTTC. Protein sequence: CASSELAGEQYF. Using reference TRBV2 and TRBJ2-7 for the parts outside the CDR3, the full variable domain is EPEVTQTPSHQVTQMGQEVILRCVPISNHLYFYWYRQILGQKVEFLVSFYNNEISEKSEIFDDQFSVERPDGSNFTLKIRSTKLEDSAMYFCASSELAGEQYFGPGTRLTVT.

This clone was counted only a few times. The gene calls are TRBV7-2 and TRBJ2-3; tentatively, D is TRBD1 (6 bases). Germline V CDR1 and CDR2: SGHTA, FQGNSA. This CDR3 is built from 14 residues. V was shortened by 8 bases and J by 2 bases, with 14 bases between the two germline ends. The CDR3 spells CASFGGQITDTQYF. DNA for the CDR3: TGTGCCAGCTTTGGCGGACAGATCACAGATACGCAGTATTTT.

The rearrangement joins TRBV5-1 to TRBJ2-3, with D perhaps matching TRBD2 (6 bases). The CDR3 sequence is 16 residues long. The ends were cut back, 0 bases at V and 1 base at J, with 12 bases in the middle. The V gene's germline CDR1 is SGHRS and CDR2 YFSETQ. CDR3 protein: CASSLAGSWGTDTQYF. The CDR3 DNA is TGCGCCAGCAGCTTGGCCGGGAGTTGGGGCACAGATACGCAGTATTTT.

Written as DNA, the CDR3 is TGTGCCAGCAGTTTGGGAGGGAACACTGAAGCTTTCTTT. Translated: CASSLGGNTEAFF. The rearrangement links TRBV6-5 to TRBJ1-1; D unresolved. Trimming stripped 4 bases from V and 1 base from J, with 7 bases between. In germline, CDR1 is MNHEY, CDR2 SVGAGI. The CDR3 extends over 13 amino acids.

Notes on this clone: The sample carries other DNA sequences with the same CDR3. This chain joins TRBV20-1 and TRBJ2-2; D perhaps matches TRBD2 (5 bases). Germline assignment: CDR1 DFQATT and CDR2 SNEGSKA (reference sequence). This CDR3 region has 11 residues. V lost 6 bases and J 7 bases, leaving 9 bases between the germline ends. The CDR3 nucleotides read TGCAGTGCCAAGAGGGTCGGGGAGCTGTTTTTT. Protein sequence: CSAKRVGELFF.

J is TRBJ1-3 and V is TRBV5-1; D is unclear. V lost 0 bases to trimming and J lost 2 bases, with 6 bases between them. The CDR3 is 14 amino acids. The germline V gene has CDR1 SGHRS and CDR2 YFSETQ. CDR3 protein: CASSLGPAGNTIYF. CDR3 nucleotide sequence: TGCGCCAGCAGCTTGGGGCCCGCTGGAAACACCATATATTTT.